The 4 T cell receptor beta chains below all came from one sample that was sequenced in a study of blood T cell repertoires in COVID-19. Profiling relied on immunoSEQ multiplex PCR, and the TCRdb table lists in-frame clones only, not all of them. This sample carries some 460,000 clones, 87% of them seen once, and the ten largest clones take 0.7%. The sample was PBMCs or T cells enriched from blood (not recorded which). The receptors shown here come from a woman between 18 and 30 years old who had recovered from COVID-19.

The chain combines TRBV7-6 with TRBJ2-3, with 8 bases aligning to TRBD2. Trimming at V came to 5 bases and at J to 1 base, leaving 14 bases not matched to a gene. Germline values: CDR1 SGHVS, CDR2 FNYEAQ. The length of the CDR3 is 18 residues. The CDR3 sequence is CASSTLTGGAVGTDTQYF. In nucleotides, the CDR3 is TGTGCCAGCAGCACGCTAACCGGGGGGGCGGTGGGCACAGATACGCAGTATTTT. The complete variable domain, with remaining parts taken from reference TRBV7-6 and TRBJ2-3, reads GAGVSQSPRYKVTKRGQDVALRCDPISGHVSLYWYRQALGQGPEFLTYFNYEAQQDKSGLPNDRFSAERPEGSISTLTIQRTEQRDSAMYRCASSTLTGGAVGTDTQYFGPGTRLTVL.

J is TRBJ1-6 and V is TRBV5-1, with D unresolved. Germline-derived CDR1 and CDR2 are SGHRS and YFSETQ. V lost 4 bases to trimming and J lost 5 bases, with 13 bases between them. CDR3 length equals 15 residues. In DNA, the CDR3 is TGCGCCAGCAGCAACTCAGAGGGTAATAATTCACCCCTCCACTTT. This sequence encodes CASSNSEGNNSPLHF.

About this clone: Other DNA sequences in this specimen translate into the identical CDR3. The chain carries TRBV24-1 and TRBJ2-2; 10 nucleotides match TRBD1. This CDR3 contains 16 residues. Germline V gene data show CDR1 as KGHDR and CDR2 as SFDVKD. V dropped 1 base and J dropped 5; count of bases not matched to a gene: 3. The CDR3 loop reads CATSDLGTGETGELFF. DNA of the CDR3: TGTGCCACCAGTGATTTAGGGACAGGGGAGACCGGGGAGCTGTTTTTT.

This chain links TRBV5-4 with TRBJ1-1, with D uncertain. CDR3 length: 14 amino acids. Trimming left V 2 bases short and J 0 bases short, with 8 bases between. Germline V gives CDR1 SGHNT, CDR2 YYREEE (reference sequence). The CDR3 DNA sequence: TGTGCCAGCAGCTTTGGCAGTTTGAACACTGAAGCTTTCTTT. This encodes CASSFGSLNTEAFF.